This T cell receptor beta chain comes out of a study of T cell responses to AZD1222 COVID-19 vaccine. Libraries were prepared by immunoSEQ multiplex PCR; TCRdb keeps only in-frame clonotypes and omits some of them. The repertoire holds about 150,000 clones, with roughly 92% as singletons. This CDR3 is 17 amino acids long. CDR1 and CDR2 from the germline V gene are SGHRS and YFSETQ. V lost 4 bases and J lost 4; bases outside the gene matches: 12. This clonotype was obtained from an adult in good health. Sample: peripheral blood, taken on day 0 of AZD1222 vaccination. This chain joins TRBV5-1 and TRBJ2-7; 12 bases fit TRBD2. The CDR3, as DNA: TGCGCCAGCAGCGCGCTACTAGCGGGGGGACTTCTTTACGAGCAGTACTTC. Its translation is CASSALLAGGLLYEQYF.